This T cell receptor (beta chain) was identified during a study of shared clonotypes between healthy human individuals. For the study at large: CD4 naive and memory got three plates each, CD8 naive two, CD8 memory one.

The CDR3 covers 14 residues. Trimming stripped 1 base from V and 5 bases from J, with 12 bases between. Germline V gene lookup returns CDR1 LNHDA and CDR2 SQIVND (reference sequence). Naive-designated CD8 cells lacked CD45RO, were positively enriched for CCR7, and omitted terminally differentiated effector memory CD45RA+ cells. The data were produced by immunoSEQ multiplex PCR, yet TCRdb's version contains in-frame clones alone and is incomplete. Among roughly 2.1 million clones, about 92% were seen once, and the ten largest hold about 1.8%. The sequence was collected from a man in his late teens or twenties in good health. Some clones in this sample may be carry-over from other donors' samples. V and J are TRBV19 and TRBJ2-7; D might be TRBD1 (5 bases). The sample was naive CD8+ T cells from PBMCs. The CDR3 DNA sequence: TGTGCCAGTAGTATAGCGGCAGGGTGGGACGAGCAGTACTTC. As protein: CASSIAAGWDEQYF.